The entry that follows covers one T cell receptor beta chain sequence. V lost 3 bases and J 3 bases, leaving 14 bases between the germline ends. CDR1 is PRHDT, CDR2 FYEKMQ, per germline (reference sequence). The CDR3 extends over 16 amino acids. Clones were read by immunoSEQ multiplex PCR, and TCRdb kept only the in-frame ones, dropping some. This table has some 490,000 clones, around nine tenths appearing once. This entry is derived from a study of blood T cell repertoires in COVID-19. This clonotype was obtained from a woman aged 60 to 75 who had recovered from COVID-19. The chain has TRBV13 and TRBJ1-4; D is possibly TRBD1 (6 bases). Sequenced sample: PBMCs or T cells enriched from blood (not recorded which). CDR3 nucleotide sequence: TGTGCCAGCAGCTTCTATCCGGGACATGCTAATGAAAAACTGTTTTTT. This gives the protein CASSFYPGHANEKLFF. Using reference TRBV13 and TRBJ1-4 for the parts outside the CDR3, the full variable domain is AAGVIQSPRHLIKEKRETATLKCYPIPRHDTVYWYQQGPGQDPQFLISFYEKMQSDKGSIPDRFSAQQFSDYHSELNMSSLELGDSALYFCASSFYPGHANEKLFFGSGTQLSVL.